These T cell receptor beta chains were read from a single sample in a study of glioma-infiltrating T cells after dendritic cell vaccination. Sequencing used immunoSEQ multiplex PCR; TCRdb keeps in-frame clones, though not all of them. The sample contains tens of thousands of clones, about 84% of which appear only once. This material consisted of blood, taken before dendritic cell vaccination. The receptors stem from a human donor with glioblastoma. Each CDR3 is given with its conserved first and last residue. A D gene is named only where the DNA matches it firmly. Some rows have no size entry. The others give once, few or many, or a class for an expanded clone.

>TRBD1|TRBJ2-7|TRBV6-1|.
CASTQTGGIYEQYF
TGTGCCAGCACCCAGACAGGGGGGATTTACGAGCAGTACTTC
>TRBD1|TRBJ2-3|TRBV29-1|once
CSVPGRGQTTDTQYF
TGCAGCGTCCCCGGACGGGGACAGACCACAGATACGCAGTATTTT
>TRBD1|TRBJ2-1|TRBV7-3|.
CASSLLQGNEQFF
TGTGCCAGCAGCCTGCTACAGGGGAATGAGCAGTTCTTC
>.|TRBJ1-1|TRBV7-3|few
CASSLGLVGTEAFF
TGTGCCAGCAGCTTAGGGCTTGTGGGCACTGAAGCTTTCTTT
>.|TRBJ1-1|TRBV15|.
CATSRDYGLVAEAFF
TGTGCCACCAGCAGAGATTACGGGTTGGTCGCTGAAGCTTTCTTT
>TRBD1|TRBJ2-7|TRBV11-3|.
CASSQGQGSLEQYF
TGTGCCAGCAGCCAGGGACAGGGGTCGTTAGAGCAGTACTTC
>TRBD1|TRBJ1-1|TRBV6-6|.
CASSRLDRLNTEAFF
TGTGCCAGCAGCCGTTTGGACAGGCTGAACACTGAAGCTTTCTTT
>TRBD1|TRBJ1-4|TRBV9|.
CASSGTTGTYTNEKLFF
TGTGCCAGCAGCGGTACGACAGGGACCTACACTAATGAAAAACTGTTTTTT
>TRBD1|TRBJ2-2|TRBV7-3|.
CASSFDRTGYDEELFF
TGTGCCAGCAGCTTCGATCGGACAGGGTACGACGAGGAGCTGTTTTTT
>TRBD2|TRBJ2-3|TRBV7-9|.
CASSSGLAKTDTQYF
TGTGCCAGCAGTTCGGGACTAGCGAAAACAGATACGCAGTATTTT
>TRBD2|TRBJ2-3|TRBV27|.
CASSLPGGGTDTQYF
TGTGCCAGCAGTTTACCGGGAGGGGGAACAGATACGCAGTATTTT
>TRBD1|TRBJ2-7|TRBV5-1|.
CASSWGDRSYEQYF
TGCGCCAGCAGCTGGGGGGACAGGTCCTACGAGCAGTACTTC
>.|TRBJ2-7|TRBV7-9|.
CASSLGGTSAYEQYF
TGTGCCAGCAGCTTGGGAGGGACAAGTGCCTACGAGCAGTACTTC